This entry is about one T cell receptor (beta chain). Germline V gives CDR1 WNHNN, CDR2 SYGVQD (reference sequence). Trimming took 3 bases from V and 8 from J, leaving 10 bases between them. The CDR3 covers 13 residues. The data stem from a study of T cell responses to AZD1222 COVID-19 vaccine. Measured with immunoSEQ multiplex PCR; TCRdb has only the in-frame clones, and not every one. The sample contains roughly 69,000 clones, 80% of which appear only once. The starting material was peripheral blood, obtained 28 days after the second AZD1222 dose. This chain connects TRBV10-1 to TRBJ1-4; D gene uncertain. This clonotype was sampled from an adult who received the AZD1222 COVID-19 vaccine. DNA of the CDR3: TGCGCCAGCAGTGATGGTAGTGCGGAAAAACTGTTTTTT. Encoded protein: CASSDGSAEKLFF.